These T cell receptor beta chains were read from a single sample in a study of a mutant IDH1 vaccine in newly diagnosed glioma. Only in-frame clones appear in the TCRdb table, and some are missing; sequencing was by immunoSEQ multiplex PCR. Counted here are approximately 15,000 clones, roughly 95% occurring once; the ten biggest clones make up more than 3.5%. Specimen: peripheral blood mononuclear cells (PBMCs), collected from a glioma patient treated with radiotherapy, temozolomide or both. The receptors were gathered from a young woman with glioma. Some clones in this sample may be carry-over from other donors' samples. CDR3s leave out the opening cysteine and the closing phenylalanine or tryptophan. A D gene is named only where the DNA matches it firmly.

CDR3aa: ASSVEGYQETQY
d_gene: NA
j_gene: TRBJ2-5
v_gene: TRBV9

CDR3aa: ASSANSGTGSYGYT
d_gene: TRBD1
j_gene: TRBJ1-2
v_gene: TRBV5-4

CDR3aa: ASRESGKTYNEQF
d_gene: NA
j_gene: TRBJ2-1
v_gene: TRBV28

CDR3aa: ASTLTDWQPQH
d_gene: NA
j_gene: TRBJ1-5
v_gene: TRBV2

CDR3aa: ASSPRGTGNLEQF
d_gene: TRBD1
j_gene: TRBJ2-1
v_gene: TRBV18

CDR3aa: ASSTRDSIYEQY
d_gene: TRBD1
j_gene: NA
v_gene: TRBV19

CDR3aa: ASSLAGLSTDTQY
d_gene: NA
j_gene: TRBJ2-3
v_gene: TRBV11-3

CDR3aa: ASSFSGSSNEQY
d_gene: NA
j_gene: TRBJ2-7
v_gene: TRBV25-1

CDR3aa: ASSFGQGYNEQY
d_gene: NA
j_gene: TRBJ2-7
v_gene: TRBV7-7

CDR3aa: SVAWTALGTEAF
d_gene: NA
j_gene: TRBJ1-1
v_gene: TRBV29-1

CDR3aa: ASSGDFYGYT
d_gene: NA
j_gene: TRBJ1-2
v_gene: TRBV5-6

CDR3aa: ASSPPLAPNTGELF
d_gene: NA
j_gene: TRBJ2-2
v_gene: TRBV18

CDR3aa: ASSHITPGTLGNTEAF
d_gene: NA
j_gene: TRBJ1-1
v_gene: TRBV23-1

CDR3aa: ASSLHGTGPNNEQF
d_gene: TRBD1
j_gene: TRBJ2-1
v_gene: TRBV7-2

CDR3aa: AGQGSTEAF
d_gene: NA
j_gene: TRBJ1-1
v_gene: TRBV6-1

CDR3aa: ASSQGTAGEKLF
d_gene: NA
j_gene: TRBJ1-4
v_gene: TRBV4-2

CDR3aa: ASSPFGGAGANVLT
d_gene: NA
j_gene: TRBJ2-6
v_gene: TRBV19

CDR3aa: ASSLGQVYNYGYT
d_gene: NA
j_gene: TRBJ1-2
v_gene: TRBV7-2

CDR3aa: ASSTLADTQY
d_gene: NA
j_gene: TRBJ2-3
v_gene: TRBV7-2

CDR3aa: ASSYYRELYNSPLH
d_gene: NA
j_gene: TRBJ1-6
v_gene: TRBV6-5

CDR3aa: ASSLLQGYEQF
d_gene: NA
j_gene: TRBJ2-1
v_gene: TRBV7-8

CDR3aa: ASSVDSGGQETQY
d_gene: NA
j_gene: TRBJ2-5
v_gene: TRBV9

CDR3aa: ASSPDGTGFYGYT
d_gene: TRBD1
j_gene: TRBJ1-2
v_gene: TRBV18

CDR3aa: ASSVGKNYGYT
d_gene: NA
j_gene: TRBJ1-2
v_gene: TRBV2

CDR3aa: ASRIETGFSEAF
d_gene: TRBD1
j_gene: TRBJ1-1
v_gene: TRBV6-5

CDR3aa: ASSPWGGQNTEAF
d_gene: NA
j_gene: TRBJ1-1
v_gene: TRBV18

CDR3aa: ASSEGDSYGYT
d_gene: TRBD1
j_gene: TRBJ1-2
v_gene: TRBV6-1

CDR3aa: ASSSGQGDQPQH
d_gene: TRBD1
j_gene: TRBJ1-5
v_gene: TRBV19

CDR3aa: ASSSGTATNEKLF
d_gene: NA
j_gene: TRBJ1-4
v_gene: TRBV6-6

CDR3aa: ASSPRRGGREKLF
d_gene: NA
j_gene: TRBJ1-4
v_gene: TRBV11-3

CDR3aa: ASSLTGDYGYT
d_gene: NA
j_gene: TRBJ1-2
v_gene: TRBV27

CDR3aa: ASSMWTGRETQY
d_gene: TRBD1
j_gene: TRBJ2-5
v_gene: TRBV19

CDR3aa: ASSGTGGSGNTIY
d_gene: TRBD1
j_gene: TRBJ1-3
v_gene: TRBV6-1

CDR3aa: ASSQEGRGYT
d_gene: NA
j_gene: TRBJ1-2
v_gene: TRBV4-3

CDR3aa: ASRGQTDTQY
d_gene: NA
j_gene: TRBJ2-3
v_gene: TRBV2

CDR3aa: ASSAGLLPSNQPQH
d_gene: NA
j_gene: TRBJ1-5
v_gene: TRBV6-1

CDR3aa: ASSRKKNEATGELF
d_gene: NA
j_gene: TRBJ2-2
v_gene: TRBV5-6

CDR3aa: ASTGQWGVEHSYGYT
d_gene: NA
j_gene: TRBJ1-2
v_gene: TRBV19

CDR3aa: ASSSTANTEAF
d_gene: NA
j_gene: TRBJ1-1
v_gene: TRBV5-6

CDR3aa: ASSLTGTSGGTGETQY
d_gene: TRBD2
j_gene: TRBJ2-5
v_gene: TRBV7-3

CDR3aa: ASSDFLNTEAF
d_gene: NA
j_gene: TRBJ1-1
v_gene: TRBV5-1

CDR3aa: ASSLSFGGRANEQY
d_gene: TRBD2
j_gene: TRBJ2-7
v_gene: TRBV27

CDR3aa: ASSEQGAYTEAF
d_gene: TRBD1
j_gene: TRBJ1-1
v_gene: TRBV10-2

CDR3aa: ASSPTGGDQPQH
d_gene: TRBD1
j_gene: TRBJ1-5
v_gene: TRBV4-1

CDR3aa: ASSLALAGGETQY
d_gene: TRBD2
j_gene: TRBJ2-5
v_gene: TRBV5-1

CDR3aa: ASSPSSYEQY
d_gene: NA
j_gene: TRBJ2-7
v_gene: TRBV27